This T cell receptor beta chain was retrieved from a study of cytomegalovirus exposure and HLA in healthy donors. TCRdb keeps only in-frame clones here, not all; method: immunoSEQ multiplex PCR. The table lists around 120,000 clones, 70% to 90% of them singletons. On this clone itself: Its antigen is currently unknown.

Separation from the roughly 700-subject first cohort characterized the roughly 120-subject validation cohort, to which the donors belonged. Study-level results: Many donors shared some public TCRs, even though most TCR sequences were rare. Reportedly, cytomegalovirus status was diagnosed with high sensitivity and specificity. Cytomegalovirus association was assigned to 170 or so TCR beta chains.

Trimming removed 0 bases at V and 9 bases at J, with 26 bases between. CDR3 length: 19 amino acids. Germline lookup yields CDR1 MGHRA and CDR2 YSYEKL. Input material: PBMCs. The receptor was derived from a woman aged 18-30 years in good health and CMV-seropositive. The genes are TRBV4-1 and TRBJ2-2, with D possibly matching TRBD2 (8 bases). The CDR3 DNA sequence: TGCGCCAGCAGCCAAGATGAGGGGGCTAGCGGGCACTACTTCCGGGAGCTGTTTTTT. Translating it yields CASSQDEGASGHYFRELFF.